These 27 T cell receptor beta chains originate from one sample sequenced in a study of immune characterization of retroperitoneal liposarcoma (dated by TCRdb to about 2019). Library preparation was by PCR. Instrument used: NextSeq 500. TCRdb reprocessed the public reads (quality trimming at Q25 with fastp, clone calling with MiXCR) and kept in-frame beta chains. Every distinct CDR3 protein forms one entry, paired with its most common genes and DNA. Recorded for this sample are 10,000 or so distinct CDR3 sequences; 25% to 35% of them occurred a single time. Roughly 8.2% of the sample goes to the ten largest clones. Sequenced input: tumor tissue. The receptors come from a male donor with retroperitoneal liposarcoma.

This clonotype was detected only once. The chain employs TRBV7-4 and TRBJ2-1; 11 nucleotides agree with TRBD2. CDR1 SGHVT and CDR2 SQSDAQ come from the germline V gene. The J segment lost 13 bases and the V segment lost 4 bases, leaving 15 bases of the junction unmatched. The CDR3 contains 16 residues. CDR3 sequence: CASSSTLAGGRETQFF. DNA for the CDR3: TGTGCCAGCAGCTCGACTTTAGCGGGGGGGCGGGAGACCCAGTTCTTC. Combining the CDR3 with reference TRBV7-4 and TRBJ2-1 gives the whole variable domain GAGVSQSPRYKVAKRGRDVALRCDSISGHVTLYWYRQTLGQGSEVLTYSQSDAQRDKSGRPSGRFSAERPERSVSTLKIQRTEQGDSAVYLCASSSTLAGGRETQFFGPGTRLTVL.

This clonotype was seen many times. The chain joins TRBV12-3 or TRBV12-4 to TRBJ2-1, with TRBD1 identical over 8 bases. The DNA end favors TRBJ2-7, so the J call may be wrong. CDR3 length equals 14 residues. This CDR3 is CASGGRQGIREQYF. The CDR3 nucleotides are TGTGCCAGTGGTGGCAGACAGGGGATTCGCGAGCAGTACTTC.

V and J are TRBV19 and TRBJ2-3; 8 bases are shared with TRBD1. Trimming at V came to 2 bases and at J to 3 bases, leaving 10 bases not matched to a gene. The CDR3 has 17 residues. Germline assignment: CDR1 LNHDA and CDR2 SQIVND (reference sequence). The CDR3 sequence is CASSISLRQGTTDTQYF. The CDR3 bases are TGTGCCAGTAGTATAAGTCTGAGACAGGGGACTACAGATACGCAGTATTTT.

This clonotype is categorized as medium-sized. J is TRBJ2-1 and V is TRBV7-6; the D is unclear. Germline V lookup: CDR1 SGHVS, CDR2 FNYEAQ. Deletions cut 1 base from V and 8 bases from J, with 18 bases between. CDR3 size: 16 residues. As DNA, the CDR3 is TGTGCCAGCAGCTTAGGCCCCACCCAGGATGGCTATGAGCAGTTCTTC. Amino acid sequence: CASSLGPTQDGYEQFF.

This clonotype qualifies as medium-sized. A junction end diverges from the germline sequence, so it may reflect a read error. V usage is TRBV11-1 and J usage is TRBJ2-5; D is undetermined. CDR3 length: 12 amino acids. The germline V gene encodes CDR1 SGHAT and CDR2 FQDESV (reference sequence). Written as DNA, the CDR3 is TGTGCCAGCAGTTTAGCTGGGGAGACCCAGTACTTC. Its protein is CASSLAGETQYF.

Sample share makes this clonotype medium-sized (0.01 to 0.1%). Mismatch with germline at one junction end may stem from a read error. This rearrangement joins TRBV6-1 to TRBJ2-3; D is unresolved. Judging by the DNA end, TRBJ2-7 fits better; the J call may be wrong. Germline loops: CDR1 MNHNS, CDR2 SASEGT. CDR3 length equals 12 residues. The CDR3 here is CASSERPYEQYF. The CDR3 DNA reads as TGTGCCAGCAGTGAAAGACCCTATGAGCAGTACTTC.

In this sample, this clonotype turned up once. This may arise from a read error, as a much more abundant clone is one base away. The chain joins TRBV12-3 or TRBV12-4 to TRBJ2-5; D is possibly TRBD1 or TRBD2 (5 bases each). The closer fit of TRBJ2-1 to the DNA end suggests the J call may be wrong. The CDR3 totals 14 residues. The DNA of the CDR3 is TGTGCCAGCACCTTGGGGGATTCCCAAGAGACCCAGTTCTTC. Translated: CASTLGDSQETQFF.

As concerns this clonotype: One base away lies a much larger clone, so this may be a sequencing read error. The chain combines TRBV12-3 or TRBV12-4 with TRBJ2-3; tentative D call: TRBD1 (7 bases). The CDR3 is made up of 16 amino acids. The CDR3 DNA reads TGTGCCAGCAGGCCGGGAAAGGCAGGGGGGTGGTTCGAGCAGGACTTC. It yields the protein CASRPGKAGGWFEQDF.

The chain's CDR3 is CASSYGADLRYNEQYF. CDR3 DNA sequence: TGTGCCAGCAGTTACGGGGCGGATCTGCGATACAATGAGCAGTACTTC. This chain uses TRBV6-8 with TRBJ2-3; a possible D gene is TRBD1 (5 bases). The DNA end favors TRBJ2-7, so the J call may be wrong. Germline CDR1 MNHGY, CDR2 SAAAGT. The CDR3 consists of 16 residues.

This sequence joins TRBV12-3 or TRBV12-4 and TRBJ1-1, with TRBD1 as a possible D gene (6 bases). This CDR3 has 14 amino acids. With 3 bases removed from V and 3 bases from J, the gap between germline ends came to 11 bases. The CDR3 is CASSFQGMYTEAFF. The CDR3 nucleotides read TGTGCCAGCAGTTTTCAGGGGATGTACACTGAAGCTTTCTTT.

The V call is TRBV4-1, the J call TRBJ1-1; D is uncertain. Trimming took 3 bases from V and 4 from J, leaving 12 bases between them. The V gene's germline CDR1 is MGHRA and CDR2 YSYEKL. The CDR3 has 14 amino acids. In DNA form, the CDR3 reads TGCGCCAGCAGCCAGGTGGCACCATTCACTGAAGCTTTCTTT. Translating gives CASSQVAPFTEAFF.

The genes are TRBV7-2 and TRBJ2-1; tentative D call: TRBD2 (5 bases). TRBJ2-7 explains the end of the DNA better; the J call may be wrong. This CDR3 region has 17 residues. CDR1 and CDR2 from the germline V gene are SGHTA and FQGNSA. The CDR3 coding sequence is TGTGCCAGCAGCCCACGGGGAAGCCTCCTGGCCTACAATGAGCAGTACTTC. It translates to CASSPRGSLLAYNEQYF.

This chain links TRBV7-8 with TRBJ1-2, with no clear D. There are 14 residues in the CDR3. V lost 4 bases and J 6 bases, leaving 15 bases between the germline ends. Germline V lookup: CDR1 SGHVS, CDR2 FQNEAQ. In DNA form, the CDR3 reads TGTGCCAGCAGCTACTTCCAGAGGTCGGATGGCTACACCTTC. It yields the protein CASSYFQRSDGYTF.

In its sample, this clonotype is medium-sized. The chain couples TRBV7-2 to TRBJ2-1; D not resolved. This CDR3 spans 15 amino acids. Trimming cost V 7 bases and J 1 base, with 14 bases left between them. Germline V gene data show CDR1 as SGHTA and CDR2 as FQGNSA. Here the CDR3 reads CASNSRWVSYNEQFF. In nucleotides, the CDR3 is TGTGCCAGCAATTCCCGGTGGGTTTCCTACAATGAGCAGTTCTTC.

This clonotype occurred many times. This rearrangement joins TRBV7-6 to TRBJ2-1; no clear D. The CDR3 is 12 residues long. Germline V gene sequence: CDR1 SGHVS, CDR2 FNYEAQ. The V gene lost 5 bases and the J gene lost 8 bases, with 10 bases spanning the gap. CDR3 in amino acids: CASSTPDDEQFF. CDR3 coding DNA: TGTGCCAGCAGCACCCCCGACGATGAGCAGTTCTTC. Filled out from reference TRBV7-6 and TRBJ2-1, the complete variable domain reads GAGVSQSPRYKVTKRGQDVALRCDPISGHVSLYWYRQALGQGPEFLTYFNYEAQQDKSGLPNDRFSAERPEGSISTLTIQRTEQRDSAMYRCASSTPDDEQFFGPGTRLTVL.

This chain joins TRBV6-2 or TRBV6-3 and TRBJ2-7, with D unresolved. Deletions cut 6 bases from V and 7 bases from J, with 13 bases between. Germline lookup yields CDR1 MNHEY and CDR2 SVGEGT. This CDR3 comprises 12 residues. The chain's CDR3 is CASRVVGDEQYF. The CDR3 DNA follows: TGTGCCAGCAGGGTGGTTGGCGATGAGCAGTACTTC.

V and J are TRBV7-6 and TRBJ2-1, with 9 positions matching TRBD2. The J call could be wrong; TRBJ2-5 is a better fit for the DNA end. This CDR3 has 17 amino acids. Germline CDR1 reads SGHVS; CDR2 reads FNYEAQ. As DNA, the CDR3 is TGTGCCAGCAGCTTAGAAGGTAGCGGGGGCTATCAAGAGACCCAGTACTTC. Encoded protein: CASSLEGSGGYQETQYF.

The chain combines TRBV6-2 or TRBV6-3 with TRBJ2-1; D not certain. The CDR3 consists of 14 residues. V gave up 5 bases and J gave up 2 bases, with 10 bases separating them. From germline, CDR1 is MNHEY and CDR2 SVGEGT. The CDR3 DNA sequence: TGTGCCAGCAGTCCCCCGTTGCCCTACAATGAGCAGTTCTTC. Translating gives CASSPPLPYNEQFF.

V and J are TRBV6-1 and TRBJ2-4; 7 bases match TRBD1. TRBJ2-7 matches the DNA end more closely, so the J call is doubtful. The CDR3 covers 13 residues. CDR1 and CDR2 from the germline V gene are MNHNS and SASEGT. The CDR3 protein is CASGQVFLYEQYF. The CDR3 DNA reads TGTGCCAGTGGACAGGTTTTCCTCTACGAGCAGTACTTC.

This clonotype was found a few times. The chain employs TRBV6-1 and TRBJ2-1; possible D gene TRBD2, 5 bases. The CDR3 sequence is 14 residues long. V was clipped by 1 base and J by 4 bases, with 8 bases between them. CDR1 MNHNS and CDR2 SASEGT come from the germline V gene. The CDR3 nucleotides are TGTGCCAGCAGTGAAGGGGAGTCGTACAATGAGCAGTTCTTC. It specifies CASSEGESYNEQFF.

The V gene is TRBV5-3, the J gene TRBJ1-2; D ambiguous. TRBV5-3 is placed among ORFs of uncertain function. V dropped 8 bases and J dropped 5 bases, with 10 bases sitting between them. The CDR3 spans 11 residues. CDR3 amino acids: CASSLGYGYTF. In DNA form, the CDR3 reads TGTGCCAGCAGCCTTGGGTATGGCTACACCTTC.

The chain joins TRBV6-1 to TRBJ2-6; 7 nucleotides match TRBD2. The end of the DNA is better explained by TRBJ2-7, so the J call may be wrong. CDR1 is MNHNS and CDR2 is SASEGT in the germline V gene. There are 12 residues in the CDR3. The CDR3 region is CARSGEVYEQYF. The CDR3 DNA reads as TGTGCCAGGAGCGGGGAAGTCTACGAGCAGTACTTC.

The chain employs TRBV6-1 and TRBJ2-5, with D possibly matching TRBD1 (6 bases). The DNA end is a closer match to TRBJ2-7, so the J assignment may be wrong. The CDR3 has 13 residues. CDR1 and CDR2 (germline): MNHNS, SASEGT. The CDR3 nucleotides are TGTGCCAGCACTCCCGAGGGGGCCTACGAGCAGTACTTC. Translated, it gives CASTPEGAYEQYF.

By share, this clonotype ranks as medium-sized (0.01 to 0.1%). The rearrangement joins TRBV6-1 to TRBJ2-7; 7 nucleotides agree with TRBD2. The junction had 2 bases not matched to a gene; V was cut back by 5 bases and J by 4 bases. CDR1 and CDR2 from the germline V gene are MNHNS and SASEGT. CDR3 length: 12 amino acids. The CDR3 nucleotides are TGTGCCAGCAGTAGTAGCGGGTACGAGCAGTACTTC. Protein product: CASSSSGYEQYF.

Turning to this clonotype: No conserved phenylalanine or tryptophan ends this CDR3, so it is likely a read error. The chain couples TRBV7-8 to TRBJ2-1; D unclear. CDR1 and CDR2 (germline): SGHVS, FQNEAQ. The CDR3 loop spans 16 amino acids. Trimming stripped 3 bases from V and 2 bases from J, with 14 bases between. CDR3 protein: CASSLKNRRAYNEQFC. CDR3 in DNA: TGTGCCAGCAGCTTGAAGAATCGAAGGGCCTACAATGAGCAGTTCTGC.

This clonotype came up many times. The chain joins TRBV6-1 to TRBJ2-1; 7 bases are a match to TRBD2. Germline lookup yields CDR1 MNHNS and CDR2 SASEGT. J lost 10 bases, V lost 7 bases, and 13 bases had no gene match. CDR3 length: 14 residues. The CDR3: CASTETSYPYEQFF. In DNA form, the CDR3 reads TGTGCCAGCACCGAGACTAGCTACCCCTACGAGCAGTTCTTC.

The chain has TRBV6-2 or TRBV6-3 and TRBJ2-5; D could derive from TRBD1 or TRBD2 (5 bases each). CDR1 MNHEY and CDR2 SVGEGT come from the germline V gene. The CDR3 is 14 residues long. V was pared by 8 bases and J by 11 bases, with 24 bases between. CDR3 residues: CASGTPSSYNEQYF. The CDR3 coding sequence is TGTGCCAGCGGGACCCCGAGCTCCTACAATGAGCAGTACTTC.